A selection of T cell receptor beta chains follows, all from one sample in a study of CXCR3-negative and CXCR3-positive naive CD8 T cells. TCRdb derives one entry per CDR3 protein from the 5' RACE reads, leaving out DNA. Its clone listing holds more than 80,000 distinct CDR3 sequences. Sequencing was performed on naive CXCR3+ CD8+ T cells from blood. These TCRs come from a human donor in good health. Some clones in this sample may be carry-over from other donors' samples. The CDR3 runs from the conserved cysteine through the conserved F or W. Each record gives: V gene, CDR3 length, J gene, CDR3 protein.

>TRBV10-3|12|TRBJ2-1
CAISVFGDEQFF
>TRBV28|15|TRBJ2-7
CASNLGGTGYGEQYF
>TRBV12-3/TRBV12-4|15|TRBJ2-1
CASSRTGSSYNEQFF
>TRBV15|14|TRBJ2-1
CATSNPGVFYEQFF
>TRBV30|16|TRBJ2-6
CAWSSTGDSGANVLTF
>TRBV15|15|TRBJ2-2
CATSRGGGDTGELFF
>TRBV6-2/TRBV6-3|15|TRBJ2-1
CASSYDRGSYNEQFF
>TRBV30|14|TRBJ2-1
CAWSGTWGADEQLF
>TRBV9|14|TRBJ1-3
CASSVGTAGNTIYF
>TRBV12-3/TRBV12-4|16|TRBJ2-7
CASRHSDRLSSYEQYF
>TRBV29-1|14|TRBJ1-1
CSVEDDGRETEAFF
>TRBV12-3/TRBV12-4|16|TRBJ2-3
CASSSGLGRFADTQYF
>TRBV27|13|TRBJ1-1
CASKKEGAGKAFF
>TRBV29-1|12|TRBJ2-7
CSGTSGSGEQYF
>TRBV11-1|12|TRBJ2-2
CASRRYTGELFF
>TRBV7-2|15|TRBJ1-2
CASSRDSSGGYGYTF
>TRBV19|11|TRBJ2-1
CASSLHNEQFF
>TRBV5-1|16|TRBJ2-7
CASSLVGEQRAYEQYF
>TRBV10-3|12|TRBJ2-3
CAISVQTDTQYF
>TRBV28|20|TRBJ2-7
CASSFRVAGASNGFIYEQYF
>TRBV29-1|14|TRBJ2-5
CSVGLAGGGETQYF
>TRBV6-5|15|TRBJ1-6
CASSGGWVRNSPLHF
>TRBV28|14|TRBJ2-1
CASLSHGRLREQFF
>TRBV7-6|20|TRBJ2-6
CASSPYRGSFTSSGANVLTF
>TRBV27|13|TRBJ1-1
CASSWIGNTEAFF
>TRBV7-9|13|TRBJ2-7
CASSLALGDEQYF
>TRBV29-1|14|TRBJ2-2
CSVDAGFSGGELFF
>TRBV30|11|TRBJ2-3
CAWSITDTQYF
>TRBV2|16|TRBJ2-1
CASSGAWGASYNEQFF
>TRBV7-6|13|TRBJ2-7
CASSSDFSYEQYF